The 15 T cell receptor beta chains given below trace back to one sample, sequenced in a study of shared clonotypes between healthy human individuals. Generated by immunoSEQ multiplex PCR, the TCRdb table keeps only in-frame clones and is missing some. This table has about 2.4 million clones, more than 80% appearing once. The sequenced sample was naive CD4+ T cells sorted from blood. Documented subset: CD45RA+ positively selected. These receptors were taken from a young man in good health.

This chain joins TRBV7-2 and TRBJ2-7; 10 nucleotides line up with TRBD2. Trimming removed 3 bases from V and 3 bases from J; junction bases left unmatched: 5. Germline V CDR1 and CDR2: SGHTA, FQGNSA. CDR3 length: 15 residues. CDR3 nucleotides: TGTGCCAGCAGCTTGATTAGCGGGGGGAACTACGAGCAGTACTTC. It codes for CASSLISGGNYEQYF.

This chain links TRBV28 with TRBJ1-4; D remains ambiguous. This CDR3 has 16 amino acids. Trimming shortened V by 4 bases and J by 4 bases, and 16 bases separated the two germline ends. In germline, CDR1 is MDHEN, CDR2 SYDVKM. CDR3 amino acids: CASSSSSRTNNEKLFF. The CDR3 DNA reads TGTGCCAGCAGTTCCTCGAGCAGGACGAATAATGAAAAACTGTTTTTT.

The chain joins TRBV28 to TRBJ1-2; 11 positions match TRBD1. V shed 5 bases and J 2 bases; nucleotides not matched to a gene: 10. The CDR3 covers 17 residues. Germline V gene lookup returns CDR1 MDHEN and CDR2 SYDVKM. CDR3 loop: CASSTRTGGLRNYGYTF. The CDR3 nucleotides read TGTGCCAGCAGTACCCGGACAGGGGGCTTAAGAAACTATGGCTACACCTTC.

This chain connects TRBV19 to TRBJ2-7; tentatively, D is TRBD1 (6 bases). Per the germline V gene, CDR1 is LNHDA and CDR2 is SQIVND (reference sequence). The V gene lost 3 bases and the J gene lost 6 bases, with 21 bases spanning the gap. The CDR3 is 16 residues long. CDR3 region: CASSMGAFPTVSEQYF. CDR3 DNA: TGTGCCAGTAGTATGGGGGCATTCCCTACCGTCTCCGAGCAGTACTTC.

The J gene is TRBJ1-6, the V gene TRBV5-1; TRBD1 might be the D (6 bases). Trimming removed 4 bases from V and 7 bases from J, with 6 bases in between. The germline CDR1 and CDR2 sequences are SGHRS and YFSETQ. The length of the CDR3 is 12 residues. The CDR3 spells CASSTGNSPLHF. In DNA, the CDR3 is TGCGCCAGCAGCACAGGGAATTCACCCCTCCACTTT.

The chain joins TRBV7-2 to TRBJ2-1; D remains ambiguous. The germline V and J ends were trimmed by 1 base and 10 bases, with 11 bases remaining between them. Per germline, CDR1 SGHTA and CDR2 FQGNSA. The CDR3 spans 13 residues. CDR3 region: CASSLGLAAEQFF. CDR3 nucleotides: TGTGCCAGCAGCTTAGGGCTCGCGGCAGAGCAGTTCTTC.

A note on this clone: The same CDR3 is also encoded by other DNA sequences in this sample. The J gene is TRBJ2-5, the V gene TRBV5-1, with D maybe TRBD2 (5 bases). V was pared by 4 bases and J by 2 bases, with 6 bases between. Germline CDR1 is SGHRS and CDR2 is YFSETQ. This CDR3 is 12 amino acids long. This chain's CDR3 is CASSPGQETQYF. DNA of the CDR3: TGCGCCAGCAGCCCGGGACAAGAGACCCAGTACTTC.

The V call is TRBV4-1, the J call TRBJ1-3; D call uncertain. The CDR3 has 12 residues. Germline lookup yields CDR1 MGHRA and CDR2 YSYEKL. V lost 5 bases to trimming and J lost 3 bases, with 5 bases between them. The CDR3 spells CASSRDGNTIYF. The CDR3 nucleotides are TGCGCCAGCAGCAGAGATGGAAACACCATATATTTT.

This chain joins TRBV5-1 and TRBJ1-6; no clear D gene. Germline V gene data show CDR1 as SGHRS and CDR2 as YFSETQ. The CDR3 spans 15 residues. The V gene lost 0 bases and the J gene lost 9 bases, with 13 bases spanning the gap. DNA of the CDR3: TGCGCCAGCAGCTTGGAGGGAGGGTTGGGTTCACCCCTCCACTTT. Its translation: CASSLEGGLGSPLHF.

This chain connects TRBV5-8 to TRBJ1-5, with a weak D call TRBD1 (6 bases). In germline, CDR1 is SGHTS, CDR2 YDEGEE. The CDR3 has 15 amino acids. Between the trimmed V and J ends, which lost 3 bases and 3 bases, there was a span of 13 bases. The CDR3 here is CASSSTGFYNQPQHF. As DNA, the CDR3 is TGTGCCAGCAGCTCCACAGGGTTCTACAATCAGCCCCAGCATTTT.

This clone was seen once. The J gene is TRBJ2-7, the V gene TRBV5-1; D might be TRBD1 (5 bases). From germline, CDR1 is SGHRS and CDR2 YFSETQ. The CDR3 is 14 residues long. The germline V and J ends were trimmed by 4 bases and 6 bases, with 17 bases remaining between them. This CDR3 reads CASSPGLWQGEQYF. In DNA, the CDR3 is TGCGCCAGCAGCCCGGGCCTCTGGCAGGGCGAGCAGTACTTC. The full variable domain, its missing parts supplied by reference TRBV5-1 and TRBJ2-7, is KAGVTQTPRYLIKTRGQQVTLSCSPISGHRSVSWYQQTPGQGLQFLFEYFSETQRNKGNFPGRFSGRQFSNSRSEMNVSTLELGDSALYLCASSPGLWQGEQYFGPGTRLTVT.

The chain links TRBV6-6 to TRBJ1-1, with TRBD1 as a possible D gene (6 bases). Per germline, CDR1 MNHNY and CDR2 SVGAGI (reference sequence). V lost 7 bases and J lost 4, with 16 bases in between. The CDR3 loop spans 14 amino acids. The CDR3 sequence: CASTREGGTTEAFF. In nucleotides, the CDR3 is TGTGCCAGCACCCGTGAGGGGGGCACCACTGAAGCTTTCTTT.

The DNA of the CDR3 is TGTGCCAGTAGCCTCCTAGCGGGAGTGGGCTATGAGCAGTTCTTC. It specifies CASSLLAGVGYEQFF. The chain carries TRBV19 and TRBJ2-1, with 10 bases that match TRBD2. Germline V gene sequence: CDR1 LNHDA, CDR2 SQIVND (reference sequence). The CDR3 spans 15 residues. After removal of 6 bases from V and 8 bases from J, the junction contained 10 bases not matched to a gene.

This clone has a handful of counts. The chain uses TRBV5-1 and TRBJ2-3; 9 nucleotides line up with TRBD2. The CDR3 is 16 amino acids. The germline gives CDR1 SGHRS, CDR2 YFSETQ. Trimming at V came to 4 bases and at J to 2 bases, leaving 8 bases not matched to a gene. CDR3: CASSPVLAGNTDTQYF. The CDR3 DNA reads as TGCGCCAGCAGCCCGGTTCTAGCGGGAAACACAGATACGCAGTATTTT.

The chain combines TRBV7-2 with TRBJ2-1, with TRBD2 identical over 8 bases. Germline V CDR1 and CDR2: SGHTA, FQGNSA. The length of the CDR3 is 16 residues. With 3 bases clipped from V and 5 bases from J, the junction kept 9 bases outside the gene matches. CDR3 nucleotides: TGTGCCAGCAGCTTTCCGAGCGGGAGTAGGAACAATGAGCAGTTCTTC. This gives the protein CASSFPSGSRNNEQFF.